What follows are 20 T cell receptor beta chains derived from one specimen sequenced in a study of regulatory T cells in long-lasting Graves disease (dated by TCRdb to the early 2020s). The sample's time point, from its label and the paper: newly diagnosed GD, antithyroid drugs for less than 3 months. RNA was extracted from PBMCs in TRIzol for both TCR sequencing and RNA sequencing. The library was produced with multiplex PCR. TCRdb shows the sequencer as Illumina HiSeq 4000. iRepertoire HTBI primers and Arm-PCR amplification of CDR3 regions were used to construct TCR beta libraries. Using fastp trimming at Q25 and MiXCR clonotype assembly, TCRdb reanalyzed the public sequencing data and kept in-frame beta chains. Every distinct CDR3 protein forms one entry, paired with its most common genes and DNA. The sample has 200,000 to 250,000 distinct CDR3 sequences on record, 20% of them singletons. Of the sample, around 14% falls within the top ten clones.

The sequencing used peripheral blood mononuclear cells (PBMCs), collected at new diagnosis, from a patient treated with antithyroid drugs. The receptors shown here come from a female donor with Graves disease.

The sample holds many counts of this clonotype. The genes are TRBV7-9 and TRBJ1-1; D perhaps matches TRBD1 (5 bases). The CDR3 has 11 amino acids. Trimming pared 5 bases from V and 10 bases from J, leaving 11 bases between. Germline lookup yields CDR1 SEHNR and CDR2 FQNEAQ (reference sequence). CDR3 bases: TGTGCCAGCAGCCCCCGGGGGGGAGCTTTCTTT. This codes for CASSPRGGAFF.

This clonotype has a count of ten or more. The chain uses TRBV6-1 and TRBJ2-7; no definite D call. With 5 bases removed from V and 1 base from J, the gap between germline ends came to 6 bases. The CDR3 sequence is 12 residues long. Germline lookup yields CDR1 MNHNS and CDR2 SASEGT. The chain's CDR3 is CASSPLSYEQYF. The CDR3 bases are TGTGCCAGCAGTCCCCTGTCCTACGAGCAGTACTTC.

The sample holds many counts of this clonotype. The V gene is TRBV7-2, the J gene TRBJ2-5, with unresolved D. With 2 bases removed from V and 2 bases from J, the gap between germline ends came to 6 bases. The CDR3 runs to 13 residues. Looked up from germline, CDR1 is SGHTA and CDR2 is FQGNSA. The CDR3 DNA reads TGTGCCAGCAGCTTATCCCCTCAAGAGACCCAGTACTTC. Amino acid sequence: CASSLSPQETQYF.

This clonotype was counted ten times or more. The V call is TRBV5-1, the J call TRBJ2-3; D is uncertain. CDR1 SGHRS and CDR2 YFSETQ come from the germline V gene. This CDR3 comprises 14 residues. V was shortened by 4 bases and J by 6 bases, with 15 bases between the two germline ends. In nucleotides, the CDR3 is TGCGCCAGCAGCACTGGGTTCCTAGGGGATACGCAGTATTTT. Translated: CASSTGFLGDTQYF.

This clonotype has ten or more counts. The rearrangement uses TRBV7-3 and TRBJ2-2; 8 nucleotides match TRBD2. Germline CDR1 is SGHTA and CDR2 is FQGTGA. The CDR3 length is 16 residues. V lost 5 bases to trimming and J lost 3 bases; unmatched junction nucleotides: 8. The CDR3 nucleotides read TGTGCCAGCAGCCCCAACGGGGGGGCATACACCGGGGAGCTGTTTTTT. Translation gives CASSPNGGAYTGELFF.

In its sample, this clonotype was seen many times. This chain links TRBV5-4 with TRBJ2-1; 9 nucleotides line up with TRBD2. Trimming took 3 bases from V and 0 from J; bases not matched to a gene: 1. CDR3 size: 15 residues. The germline CDR1 and CDR2 sequences are SGHNT and YYREEE (reference sequence). The CDR3 DNA reads as TGTGCCAGCAGCTCTAGCGGGGACTCCTACAATGAGCAGTTCTTC. This sequence encodes CASSSSGDSYNEQFF.

This clonotype was seen more than once but under ten times. V and J are TRBV2 and TRBJ1-5; 9 bases are a match to TRBD1. Trimming took 6 bases from V and 4 from J; bases not matched to a gene: 7. This CDR3 comprises 15 residues. Germline loops: CDR1 SNHLY, CDR2 FYNNEI. The CDR3 bases are TGTGCCAGCAGGTACCGACAGGGGGAGAATCAGCCCCAGCATTTT. It is translated as CASRYRQGENQPQHF.

The CDR3 loop is CASSLGGEPGIEQFF. The CDR3 DNA follows: TGCGCCAGCAGCCTGGGGGGGGAGCCGGGAATTGAGCAGTTCTTC. V gene TRBV5-1 combines with J gene TRBJ2-4; 7 bases fit TRBD2. Judging by the DNA end, TRBJ2-1 fits better; the J call may be wrong. The CDR3 has 15 amino acids. Per the germline V gene, CDR1 is SGHRS and CDR2 is YFSETQ.

The chain is built from TRBV2 and TRBJ1-1; 8 bases match TRBD1. The CDR3 runs 14 residues. The V gene end was trimmed by 6 bases and the J gene end by 1 base; junction bases not matched to a gene: 4. The V gene's germline CDR1 is SNHLY and CDR2 FYNNEI. This chain's CDR3 is CASSAGTGNTEAFF. For the CDR3, the DNA is TGTGCCAGCAGCGCCGGGACAGGGAACACTGAAGCTTTCTTT.

As concerns this clonotype: Being one base from a much bigger clone, this may be a read error. The genes are TRBV9 and TRBJ1-1; tentative D call: TRBD1 (5 bases). Germline V gives CDR1 SGDLS, CDR2 YYNGEE. The length of the CDR3 is 15 residues. Trimming took off 3 bases at V and 1 base at J, with 13 bases between the two ends. The CDR3 region has the DNA TGTGCCAGCAGCGCGAACTGTGGGGCGAACACTGAAGCTTTCTTT. Residues: CASSANCGANTEAFF. The full variable domain, completed using reference TRBV9 and TRBJ1-1, is DSGVTQTPKHLITATGQRVTLRCSPRSGDLSVYWYQQSLDQGLQFLIQYYNGEERAKGNILERFSAQQFPDLHSELNLSSLELGDSALYFCASSANCGANTEAFFGQGTRLTVV.

This clonotype has at least ten counts. This chain uses TRBV20-1 with TRBJ1-2, with 7 bases lining up with TRBD1. Germline CDR1 and CDR2: DFQATT and SNEGSKA (reference sequence). The ends lost 3 bases at V and 4 bases at J; junction bases unmatched: 2. The CDR3 has 12 amino acids. CDR3 residues: CSASSGGYGYTF. The CDR3 DNA reads as TGCAGTGCTAGTTCAGGGGGCTATGGCTACACCTTC.

Ten or more counts support this clonotype. This CDR3 reads CASSQGEQPQHF. CDR3 DNA: TGTGCCAGCAGCCAAGGGGAACAGCCCCAGCATTTT. The chain joins TRBV3-1 to TRBJ1-5; the D is unclear. The V end was cut by 1 base, the J end by 7 bases, with 5 bases between. CDR1 LGHDT and CDR2 YNNKEL come from the germline V gene (reference sequence). This CDR3 is 12 amino acids long. The full variable domain, its missing parts supplied by reference TRBV3-1 and TRBJ1-5, is DTAVSQTPKYLVTQMGNDKSIKCEQNLGHDTMYWYKQDSKKFLKIMFSYNNKELIINETVPNRFSPKSPDKAHLNLHINSLELGDSAVYFCASSQGEQPQHFGDGTRLSIL.

In this sample, this clonotype turned up many times. V is TRBV6-1 and J is TRBJ1-1; no clear D gene. CDR1 is MNHNS and CDR2 is SASEGT in the germline V gene. This CDR3 comprises 14 residues. V lost 7 bases, J lost 4 bases, and 16 bases lay in between. CDR3 bases: TGTGCCAGCACCCTTAAGGGCACGACCACTGAAGCTTTCTTT. Its translation is CASTLKGTTTEAFF.

This clonotype came up many times. The V call is TRBV18, the J call TRBJ2-3, with a tentative D call TRBD1 (6 bases). Per the germline V gene, CDR1 is KGHSH and CDR2 is LQKENI. The V end was cut by 2 bases, the J end by 4 bases, with 13 bases between. The CDR3 consists of 15 residues. CDR3 bases: TGTGCCAGCTCACCAGGACAGCCAGAGTCAGATACGCAGTATTTT. Its translation is CASSPGQPESDTQYF.

This clonotype was counted between two and nine times. V is TRBV25-1 and J is TRBJ2-3, with D possibly being TRBD2 (5 bases). This CDR3 has 13 residues. Trimming took off 5 bases at V and 9 bases at J, with 15 bases between the two ends. Germline V gene lookup returns CDR1 MGHDK and CDR2 SYGVNS. CDR3: CASSPLLPGTQYF. The DNA of the CDR3 is TGTGCCAGCAGTCCCCTTCTACCGGGGACGCAGTATTTT. Supplemented by reference TRBV25-1 and TRBJ2-3, the full variable domain reads EADIYQTPRYLVIGTGKKITLECSQTMGHDKMYWYQQDPGMELHLIHYSYGVNSTEKGDLSSESTVSRIRTEHFPLTLESARPSHTSQYLCASSPLLPGTQYFGPGTRLTVL.

This clonotype was seen repeatedly, ten times or more. This chain joins TRBV11-2 and TRBJ1-3, with a possible D match to TRBD1 (5 bases). Germline loops: CDR1 SGHAT, CDR2 FQNNGV. The CDR3 sequence is 17 residues long. V shed 2 bases and J shed 0 bases, with 14 bases lying between them. CDR3 DNA: TGTGCCAGCAGCTTACCCGGGACCTTAAGCTCTGGAAACACCATATATTTT. Translated: CASSLPGTLSSGNTIYF.

Regarding this clonotype: Since a much larger clone is just one base distant, this may be a read error. V and J are TRBV13 and TRBJ1-1; D is undetermined. Germline V gives CDR1 PRHDT, CDR2 FYEKMQ (reference sequence). This CDR3 region has 13 residues. In nucleotides, the CDR3 is TGTGCCAGCAGCTACGACATGAACACTGAAGCTCTCTTT. This translates into CASSYDMNTEALF.

This clonotype was seen at least ten times. The rearrangement joins TRBV6-1 to TRBJ1-2, with a tentative D call TRBD1 (6 bases). V was shortened by 6 bases and J by 5 bases, with 16 bases between the two germline ends. CDR1 and CDR2 (germline): MNHNS, SASEGT. The CDR3 totals 14 residues. Here the CDR3 reads CASSSGTTGYGYTF. The CDR3 region has the DNA TGTGCCAGCAGCTCGGGGACAACAGGGTATGGCTACACCTTC.

The table lists this clonotype with a few counts. Given a much more abundant clone one base away, this may be a read error. The V gene is TRBV5-1, the J gene TRBJ2-1; no clear D. Germline CDR1 and CDR2: SGHRS and YFSETQ. The V end lost 4 bases, the J end lost 6 bases, and 17 bases lay between the germline ends. The CDR3 loop spans 15 amino acids. CDR3 sequence reads: CASSPPPDGANEQFF. CDR3 bases: TGCGCCAGCAGCCCACCCCCAGACGGTGCCAATGAGCAGTTCTTC.

This clonotype was found many times. This chain uses TRBV9 with TRBJ1-1; D unresolved. V lost 0 bases and J lost 2, with 8 bases in between. Germline assignment: CDR1 SGDLS and CDR2 YYNGEE. The length of the CDR3 is 14 residues. The CDR3 region is CASSVGGINTEAFF. The CDR3 nucleotides are TGTGCCAGCAGCGTAGGAGGCATAAACACTGAAGCTTTCTTT.